The 8 T cell receptor beta chains reported below all come from one sample, sequenced in a study of blood T cells in healthy people across ages. The use of a sample-barcoded 5' primer and a J-beta primer mix characterized a second PCR of about 7 to 12 cycles. MiXCR, run by TCRdb on the 5' RACE reads, gives a single entry per CDR3 protein. The data contain 1.5 million to 2 million distinct CDR3 sequences, roughly 27% of them seen just once; the ten biggest clones take up about 8%. Sequenced input: blood. The receptors were gathered from a woman aged 25 to 39 in good health.

Of note for this clonotype: Since a much larger clone is just one base distant, this may be a read error. The genes are TRBV28 and TRBJ2-5; perhaps TRBD2 as D (6 bases). The J call may be mistaken, given a closer DNA end match to TRBJ2-7. The germline V gene encodes CDR1 MDHEN and CDR2 SYDVKM. The CDR3 sequence is 15 residues long. The CDR3, as DNA: TGTGCCAGCAGTCTGCCTGGGGACGGGAGATACGAGCAGTACTTC. Protein: CASSLPGDGRYEQYF.

This clonotype was observed many times. A read error may account for a junction end that differs from germline. CDR3 bases: TGTGCCAGCAGTCTTGACAGAAATGGCTACACCTTC. Protein product: CASSLDRNGYTF. This sequence joins TRBV5-1 and TRBJ1-2, with D perhaps matching TRBD1 (5 bases). The length of the CDR3 is 12 residues. The germline gives CDR1 SGHRS, CDR2 YFSETQ.

This clonotype was detected many times. The chain carries TRBV12-3 or TRBV12-4 and TRBJ1-2; 11 bases are a match to TRBD1. This CDR3 is built from 13 residues. With V trimmed by 10 bases and J by 5 bases, 6 bases remained unmatched. The CDR3 sequence is CAISRDRGYGYTF. CDR3 nucleotide sequence: TGTGCCATCTCCCGGGACAGGGGGTATGGCTACACCTTC.

The gene calls are TRBV20-1 and TRBJ2-5; tentatively, D is TRBD2 (5 bases). There are 12 residues in the CDR3. V lost 5 bases and J lost 3, with 10 bases in between. The V gene's germline CDR1 is DFQATT and CDR2 SNEGSKA (reference sequence). The CDR3 spells CSALLVKETQYF. CDR3 nucleotides: TGCAGTGCTTTACTAGTGAAAGAGACCCAGTACTTC.

This chain links TRBV12-3 or TRBV12-4 with TRBJ2-1; D gene uncertain. Deletions cut 5 bases from V and 7 bases from J, with 9 bases between. This CDR3 spans 12 amino acids. CDR3 coding DNA: TGTGCCAGCAGTGGTGACGGGAATGAGCAGTTCTTC. Translating gives CASSGDGNEQFF.

In this sample, this clonotype turned up many times. J is TRBJ2-1 and V is TRBV7-9; D remains unclear. V lost 4 bases and J 10 bases, leaving 11 bases between the germline ends. The germline gives CDR1 SEHNR, CDR2 FQNEAQ (reference sequence). This CDR3 spans 12 amino acids. The CDR3 coding sequence is TGTGCCAGCAGCTCGGCACGGGCAGAGCAGTTCTTC. This gives the protein CASSSARAEQFF.

This chain uses TRBV5-5 with TRBJ1-6; D uncertain. The V gene's germline CDR1 is SGHKS and CDR2 YYEKEE (reference sequence). The CDR3 is made up of 18 amino acids. V was clipped by 4 bases and J by 9 bases, with 26 bases between them. The DNA of the CDR3 is TGTGCCAGCAGCCCTACCGCTTTCTTGACTCAGGAGAGTTCACCCCTCCACTTT. It is translated as CASSPTAFLTQESSPLHF.

On this clonotype: A much larger clone is a single base away; this may be a read error. The chain joins TRBV12-3 or TRBV12-4 to TRBJ2-4, with 7 positions matching TRBD2. The V gene end was trimmed by 5 bases and the J gene end by 0 bases; junction bases not matched to a gene: 4. The CDR3 loop spans 15 amino acids. The CDR3 DNA sequence: TGTGCCAGCAGTCGCGGGAGAGGAGCCAAAAACATTCAGTACTTC. This codes for CASSRGRGAKNIQYF.